This T cell receptor (beta chain) came from a study of vaccination and CD4 T cells after COVID-19. The sample's treatment: roughly nine-day PBMC culture with coronavirus spike peptide pools or control peptides (ViraFEST assay). Once obtained from cultured CD4+ T cells, the DNA was sequenced using the Oncomine TCR Beta short-read assay. TCRdb reprocessed the PCR reads with MiXCR, giving one entry per CDR3 protein. The table has around 20,000 distinct CDR3 sequences, approximately 53% seen once. The V gene lost 5 bases and the J gene lost 3 bases, with 14 bases spanning the gap. Germline lookup yields CDR1 KGHSH and CDR2 LQKENI. The CDR3 extends over 14 amino acids. Worth noting for this clonotype: What it binds is unknown.

The receptor's source is a human donor who had recovered from COVID-19. The gene calls are TRBV18 and TRBJ2-7; D not resolved. The sample was CD4+ T cells from blood, cultured in vitro. The CDR3 DNA reads TGTGCCAGCTCAGCTAACACGGTCAACTACGAGCAGTACTTC. Encoded protein: CASSANTVNYEQYF. Full variable domain (outside the CDR3, taken from reference TRBV18 and TRBJ2-7): NAGVMQNPRHLVRRRGQEARLRCSPMKGHSHVYWYRQLPEEGLKFMVYLQKENIIDESGMPKERFSAEFPKEGPSILRIQQVVRGDSAAYFCASSANTVNYEQYFGPGTRLTVT.